This TCR beta chain was obtained from a study of blood T cell repertoires in COVID-19. Authors' methods: Researchers report that nucleated cell counts were estimated from reference gene primer amplification. The assay was immunoSEQ multiplex PCR, and TCRdb's table has in-frame clones only and misses some. The V and J calls and clone size come from that table; D and trimming were worked out from the DNA. This table holds under 150,000 clones, around 76% found once. CDR1 is SSHAT, CDR2 FNYEAQ, per germline (reference sequence). V shed 4 bases and J 3 bases; nucleotides not matched to a gene: 4. The CDR3 covers 14 residues.

This receptor was taken from a man older than 75 with acute or convalescent COVID-19. This chain uses TRBV7-7 with TRBJ2-5; 8 bases align to TRBD1. The sequencing input was peripheral blood. Here the CDR3 DNA reads TGTGCCAGCAGCTACGGGACAGGCGAAGAGACCCAGTACTTC. Residues: CASSYGTGEETQYF.